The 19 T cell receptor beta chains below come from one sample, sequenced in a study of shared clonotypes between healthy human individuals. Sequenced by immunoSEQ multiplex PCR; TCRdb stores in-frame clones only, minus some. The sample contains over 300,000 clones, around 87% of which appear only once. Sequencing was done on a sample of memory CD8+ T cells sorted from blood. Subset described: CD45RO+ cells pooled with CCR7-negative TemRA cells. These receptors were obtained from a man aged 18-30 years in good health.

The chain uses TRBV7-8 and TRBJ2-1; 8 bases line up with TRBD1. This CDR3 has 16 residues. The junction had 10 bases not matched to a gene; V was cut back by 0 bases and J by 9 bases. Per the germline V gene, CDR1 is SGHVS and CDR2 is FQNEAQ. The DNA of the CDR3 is TGTGCCAGCAGCTTAGCGTTGGCAGGGGGCAAGGGTGAGCAGTTCTTC. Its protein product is CASSLALAGGKGEQFF.

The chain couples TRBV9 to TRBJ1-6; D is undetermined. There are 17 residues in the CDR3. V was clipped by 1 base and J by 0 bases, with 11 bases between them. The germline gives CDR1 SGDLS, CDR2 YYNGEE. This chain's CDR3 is CASSVSTVGSYNSPLHF. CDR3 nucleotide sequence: TGTGCCAGCAGCGTATCAACTGTTGGCTCCTATAATTCACCCCTCCACTTT.

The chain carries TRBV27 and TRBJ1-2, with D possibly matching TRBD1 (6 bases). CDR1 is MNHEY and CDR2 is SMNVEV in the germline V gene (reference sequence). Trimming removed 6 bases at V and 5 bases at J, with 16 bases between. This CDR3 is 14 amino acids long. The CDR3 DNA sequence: TGTGCCAGCAGGACGTACAGGGAGAGGTATGGCTACACCTTC. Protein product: CASRTYRERYGYTF.

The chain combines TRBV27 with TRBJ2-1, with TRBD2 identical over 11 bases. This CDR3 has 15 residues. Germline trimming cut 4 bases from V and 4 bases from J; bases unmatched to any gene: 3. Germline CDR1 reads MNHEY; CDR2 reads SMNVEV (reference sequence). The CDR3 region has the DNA TGTGCCAGCAGTTCCGGGACTAGCGGATACAATGAGCAGTTCTTC. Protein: CASSSGTSGYNEQFF.

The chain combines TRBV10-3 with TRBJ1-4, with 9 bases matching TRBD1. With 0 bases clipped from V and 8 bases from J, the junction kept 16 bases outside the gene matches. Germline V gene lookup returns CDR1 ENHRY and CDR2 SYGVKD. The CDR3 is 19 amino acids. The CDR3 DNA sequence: TGTGCCATCAGTGAGTCCCCGGGACAGGGCGGAGGAGCTAGGGAAAAACTGTTTTTT. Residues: CAISESPGQGGGAREKLFF.

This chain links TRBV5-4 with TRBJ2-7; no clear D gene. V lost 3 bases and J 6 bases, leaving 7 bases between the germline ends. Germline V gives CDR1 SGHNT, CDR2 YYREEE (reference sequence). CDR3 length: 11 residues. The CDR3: CASSSTGEQYF. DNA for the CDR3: TGTGCCAGCAGCTCGACGGGCGAGCAGTACTTC.

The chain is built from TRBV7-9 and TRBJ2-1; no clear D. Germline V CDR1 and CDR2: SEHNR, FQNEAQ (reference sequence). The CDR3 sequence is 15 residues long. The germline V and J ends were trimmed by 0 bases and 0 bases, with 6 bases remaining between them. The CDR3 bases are TGTGCCAGCAGCTTAGCACCTAGCTCCTACAATGAGCAGTTCTTC. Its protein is CASSLAPSSYNEQFF.

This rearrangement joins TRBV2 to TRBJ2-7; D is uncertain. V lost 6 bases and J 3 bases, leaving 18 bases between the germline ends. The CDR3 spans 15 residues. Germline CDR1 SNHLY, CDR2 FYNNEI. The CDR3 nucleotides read TGTGCCAGCAGGGGTTTAGCCGCACCTAACTACGAGCAGTACTTC. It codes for CASRGLAAPNYEQYF.

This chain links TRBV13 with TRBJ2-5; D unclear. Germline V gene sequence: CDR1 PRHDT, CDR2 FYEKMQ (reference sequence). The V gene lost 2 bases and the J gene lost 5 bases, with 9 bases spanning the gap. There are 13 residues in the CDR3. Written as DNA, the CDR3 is TGTGCCAGCAGCTTAAACCAGAAGGAGACCCAGTACTTC. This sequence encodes CASSLNQKETQYF. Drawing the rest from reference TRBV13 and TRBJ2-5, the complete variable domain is AAGVIQSPRHLIKEKRETATLKCYPIPRHDTVYWYQQGPGQDPQFLISFYEKMQSDKGSIPDRFSAQQFSDYHSELNMSSLELGDSALYFCASSLNQKETQYFGPGTRLLVL.

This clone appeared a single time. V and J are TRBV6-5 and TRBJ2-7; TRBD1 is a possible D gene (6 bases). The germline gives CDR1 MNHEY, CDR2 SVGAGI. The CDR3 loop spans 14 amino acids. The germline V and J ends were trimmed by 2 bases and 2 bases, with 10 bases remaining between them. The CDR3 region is CASSYTGKAYEQYF. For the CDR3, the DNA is TGTGCCAGCAGTTACACAGGGAAGGCCTACGAGCAGTACTTC.

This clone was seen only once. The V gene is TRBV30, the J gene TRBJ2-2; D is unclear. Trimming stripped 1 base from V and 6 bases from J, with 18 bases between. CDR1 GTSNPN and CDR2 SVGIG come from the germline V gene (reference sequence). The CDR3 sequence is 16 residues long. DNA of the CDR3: TGTGCCTGGAGTGAAGGGATAGATGGGATATCCGGGGAGCTGTTTTTT. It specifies CAWSEGIDGISGELFF.

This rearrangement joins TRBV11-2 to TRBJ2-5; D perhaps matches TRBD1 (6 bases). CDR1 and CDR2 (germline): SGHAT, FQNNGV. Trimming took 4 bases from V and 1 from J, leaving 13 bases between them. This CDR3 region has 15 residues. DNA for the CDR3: TGTGCCAGCAGCTCCCTGGACAGACTCCAAGAGACCCAGTACTTC. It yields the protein CASSSLDRLQETQYF.

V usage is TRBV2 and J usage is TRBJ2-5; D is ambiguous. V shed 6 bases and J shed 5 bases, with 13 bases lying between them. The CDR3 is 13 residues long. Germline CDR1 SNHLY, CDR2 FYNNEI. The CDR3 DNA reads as TGTGCCAGCAGGTTTGCCTACGACGAGACCCAGTACTTC. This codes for CASRFAYDETQYF.

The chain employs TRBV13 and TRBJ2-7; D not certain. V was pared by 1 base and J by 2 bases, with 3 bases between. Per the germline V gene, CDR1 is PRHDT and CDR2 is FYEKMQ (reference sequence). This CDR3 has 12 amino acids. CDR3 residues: CASSLVPYEQYF. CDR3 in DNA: TGTGCCAGCAGCTTAGTCCCCTACGAGCAGTACTTC.

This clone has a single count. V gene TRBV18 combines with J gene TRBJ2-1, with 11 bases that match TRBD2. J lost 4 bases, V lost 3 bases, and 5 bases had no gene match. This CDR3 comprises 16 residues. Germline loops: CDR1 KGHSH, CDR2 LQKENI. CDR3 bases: TGTGCCAGCTCACCTTCGACTAGCGGGATATACAATGAGCAGTTCTTC. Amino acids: CASSPSTSGIYNEQFF.

Here the CDR3 reads CASSQDQEGISGNTIYF. CDR3 nucleotide sequence: TGCGCCAGCAGCCAAGATCAGGAGGGCATCTCTGGAAACACCATATATTTT. This sequence joins TRBV4-3 and TRBJ1-3; D gene unclear. V lost 0 bases and J 0 bases, leaving 12 bases between the germline ends. The CDR3 runs to 17 residues. CDR1 is LGHNA and CDR2 is YSLEER in the germline V gene.

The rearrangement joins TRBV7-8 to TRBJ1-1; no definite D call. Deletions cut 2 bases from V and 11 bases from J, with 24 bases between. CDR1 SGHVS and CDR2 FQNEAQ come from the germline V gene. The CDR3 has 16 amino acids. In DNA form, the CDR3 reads TGTGCCAGCAGCTTATGGAACGCGACATACGCCACCGGGGCTTTCTTT. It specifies CASSLWNATYATGAFF.

As DNA, the CDR3 is TGTGCCAGCTCTAGGGGGTATGGCTACACCTTC. It codes for CASSRGYGYTF. The chain is built from TRBV27 and TRBJ1-2; TRBD1 might be the D (6 bases). From germline, CDR1 is MNHEY and CDR2 SMNVEV (reference sequence). The ends were cut back, 8 bases at V and 5 bases at J, with 9 bases in the middle. The CDR3 is 11 amino acids.

CDR3 region: CASRPKGSSPLHF. The CDR3 DNA reads TGTGCCAGCCGTCCAAAGGGGTCTTCACCCCTCCACTTT. The V gene is TRBV28, the J gene TRBJ1-6; the D gene is possibly TRBD1 (5 bases). This CDR3 spans 13 amino acids. Germline values: CDR1 MDHEN, CDR2 SYDVKM. Trimming stripped 8 bases from V and 9 bases from J, with 14 bases between.